The next 3 T cell receptor beta chains were all read from a single sample in a study of human T cells and chemical hapten exposure. TCRdb passed the RACE reads through MiXCR, listing each CDR3 protein once. Among some 74,000 distinct CDR3 sequences listed, over 10% were seen once. Sample time point: patch test 3, about 24 weeks after DPC sensitization. Described treatment: therapeutic diphenylcyclopropenone sensitization with weekly scalp DPC. This specimen was whole blood, taken in connection with sensitization to the hapten diphenylcyclopropenone (DPC). These receptors were taken from a woman aged 50 to 65 with alopecia areata. Some clones in this sample may be carry-over from other donors' samples.

This clonotype has a handful of counts. The V gene is TRBV10-1, the J gene TRBJ2-1; 11 bases match TRBD2. The CDR3 runs to 16 residues. V trimming: 0 bases; J trimming: 4 bases; junction bases outside the gene matches: 2. The germline V gene encodes CDR1 WNHNN and CDR2 SYGVQD (reference sequence). The CDR3 loop reads CASSESGLAEYNEQFF. In DNA, the CDR3 is TGCGCCAGCAGTGAGTCGGGACTAGCGGAATACAATGAGCAGTTCTTC.

This clonotype was observed a few times. V is TRBV18 and J is TRBJ1-5; D is perhaps TRBD1 (5 bases). CDR3 length equals 13 residues. The V and J ends lost 4 bases and 6 bases respectively, with 10 bases between them. Germline V lookup: CDR1 KGHSH, CDR2 LQKENI. DNA of the CDR3: TGTGCCAGCTCACGGGACCTGGGTCAGCCCCAGCATTTT. Protein product: CASSRDLGQPQHF.

This clonotype was detected only a few times. The genes are TRBV2 and TRBJ2-7; either TRBD1 or TRBD2 may supply D (5 bases each). The CDR3 is 12 residues long. Germline assignment: CDR1 SNHLY and CDR2 FYNNEI. V was shortened by 6 bases and J by 5 bases, with 11 bases between the two germline ends. CDR3 region: CASSARDDEQYF. The CDR3 DNA sequence: TGTGCCAGCAGCGCCCGGGACGACGAGCAGTACTTC.